One sample yielded the 12 T cell receptor beta chains listed below, sequenced in a study of blood T cell repertoires in COVID-19. Profiled with immunoSEQ multiplex PCR; TCRdb holds only in-frame clones, not every one. The sample includes 89,000 or so clones, about 89% of them seen just once. Sequenced sample: peripheral blood. Receptor source: a man in his fifties or sixties with COVID-19, enrolled during active disease.

The V and J genes are TRBV11-1 and TRBJ2-1; 7 nucleotides match TRBD1. V trimming: 1 base; J trimming: 9 bases; junction bases outside the gene matches: 0. The CDR3 sequence is 12 residues long. CDR1 and CDR2 (germline): SGHAT, FQDESV (reference sequence). CDR3 sequence reads: CASSLGTGEQFF. The CDR3 nucleotides read TGTGCCAGCAGCTTAGGGACAGGTGAGCAGTTCTTC.

The rearrangement joins TRBV3-1 (or the pseudogene TRBV3-2) to TRBJ2-1, with a weak D call TRBD1 (8 bases). This CDR3 is built from 15 residues. CDR1 and CDR2 (germline): LGHDT, YNNKEL (reference sequence). The V end was cut by 0 bases, the J end by 9 bases, with 15 bases between. CDR3 sequence reads: CASSQDLQGEGEQFF. CDR3 coding DNA: TGTGCCAGCAGCCAAGATCTACAGGGGGAGGGTGAGCAGTTCTTC.

For the CDR3, the DNA is TGTGCCAGCAGCGTAGGGTCTAGCGGGGTTGTAGATACGCAGTATTTT. Translated: CASSVGSSGVVDTQYF. The V and J genes are TRBV9 and TRBJ2-3, with 9 bases identical to TRBD2. The junction had 7 bases not matched to a gene; V was cut back by 0 bases and J by 5 bases. CDR1 and CDR2 (germline): SGDLS, YYNGEE. The CDR3 extends over 16 amino acids.

The chain combines TRBV7-8 with TRBJ2-7, with D maybe TRBD1 (6 bases). V lost 2 bases to trimming and J lost 2 bases, with 13 bases between them. Per germline, CDR1 SGHVS and CDR2 FQNEAQ. The CDR3 sequence is 15 residues long. CDR3 sequence (DNA): TGTGCCAGCAGCTTAACTCTGGACAGTACCTACGAGCAGTACTTC. It yields the protein CASSLTLDSTYEQYF.

The table lists this clone with a few counts. V gene TRBV19 combines with J gene TRBJ1-5, with 8 bases lining up with TRBD1. The CDR3 length is 16 residues. CDR1 is LNHDA, CDR2 SQIVND, per germline (reference sequence). V was clipped by 5 bases and J by 6 bases; unmatched bases: 12. CDR3 nucleotide sequence: TGTGCCAGTAGTCCGCACCCAGGCAGGGGGCCTCAGCCCCAGCATTTT. This encodes CASSPHPGRGPQPQHF.

This chain joins TRBV2 and TRBJ2-1; maybe TRBD1 (6 bases). CDR1 and CDR2 (germline): SNHLY, FYNNEI. There are 16 residues in the CDR3. Trimming cost V 8 bases and J 6 bases, with 23 bases left between them. CDR3: CASLRVGTLLSNEQFF. Written as DNA, the CDR3 is TGTGCCAGCCTAAGGGTAGGGACATTACTATCCAATGAGCAGTTCTTC.

V is TRBV5-1 and J is TRBJ2-2; 9 nucleotides line up with TRBD1. The CDR3 consists of 15 residues. Germline CDR1 is SGHRS and CDR2 is YFSETQ. The ends lost 4 bases at V and 3 bases at J; junction bases unmatched: 4. Written as DNA, the CDR3 is TGCGCCAGCAGCGGGGGACAGGGCGACACCGGGGAGCTGTTTTTT. This translates into CASSGGQGDTGELFF.

This chain links TRBV15 with TRBJ1-1; no clear D gene. CDR3 size: 12 residues. Germline V CDR1 and CDR2: LNHNV, YYDKDF (reference sequence). Trimming left V 5 bases short and J 11 bases short, with 15 bases between. The CDR3 sequence: CATSDLNMGAFF. CDR3 DNA sequence: TGTGCCACCAGCGATTTGAACATGGGCGCTTTCTTT.

The gene calls are TRBV5-5 and TRBJ2-7; TRBD2 agrees at 7 bases. V lost 1 base, J lost 2 bases, and 6 bases stayed unmatched. Germline V gene data show CDR1 as SGHKS and CDR2 as YYEKEE (reference sequence). The CDR3 totals 15 residues. The CDR3 coding sequence is TGTGCCAGCAGCTTGTCCACCGGGAGGACCTACGAGCAGTACTTC. This translates into CASSLSTGRTYEQYF.

V and J are TRBV5-1 and TRBJ1-2; weak D call: TRBD1 (6 bases). The CDR3 extends over 17 amino acids. The V gene lost 3 bases and the J gene lost 4 bases, with 22 bases spanning the gap. CDR1 and CDR2 (germline): SGHRS, YFSETQ. The CDR3: CASSWGPRGTIGYGYTF. CDR3 coding DNA: TGCGCCAGCAGCTGGGGACCTAGGGGGACCATTGGCTATGGCTACACCTTC.

The V and J genes are TRBV7-8 and TRBJ1-2; D is perhaps TRBD1 (5 bases). V was cut by 5 bases and J by 5 bases, with 18 bases left in between. This CDR3 comprises 15 residues. Germline CDR1 SGHVS, CDR2 FQNEAQ. This CDR3 reads CASSPSRVLPYGYTF. The CDR3 DNA reads TGTGCCAGCAGCCCGAGCAGGGTTCTTCCGTATGGCTACACCTTC.

The chain is built from TRBV19 and TRBJ2-7, with 9 bases fitting TRBD1. V shed 6 bases and J 4 bases; nucleotides not matched to a gene: 7. This CDR3 region has 14 residues. The germline V gene encodes CDR1 LNHDA and CDR2 SQIVND (reference sequence). In nucleotides, the CDR3 is TGTGCCAGTAGCCCGGGACAGGGTGATTACGAGCAGTACTTC. This translates into CASSPGQGDYEQYF. Full variable domain (outside the CDR3, taken from reference TRBV19 and TRBJ2-7): DGGITQSPKYLFRKEGQNVTLSCEQNLNHDAMYWYRQDPGQGLRLIYYSQIVNDFQKGDIAEGYSVSREKKESFPLTVTSAQKNPTAFYLCASSPGQGDYEQYFGPGTRLTVT.